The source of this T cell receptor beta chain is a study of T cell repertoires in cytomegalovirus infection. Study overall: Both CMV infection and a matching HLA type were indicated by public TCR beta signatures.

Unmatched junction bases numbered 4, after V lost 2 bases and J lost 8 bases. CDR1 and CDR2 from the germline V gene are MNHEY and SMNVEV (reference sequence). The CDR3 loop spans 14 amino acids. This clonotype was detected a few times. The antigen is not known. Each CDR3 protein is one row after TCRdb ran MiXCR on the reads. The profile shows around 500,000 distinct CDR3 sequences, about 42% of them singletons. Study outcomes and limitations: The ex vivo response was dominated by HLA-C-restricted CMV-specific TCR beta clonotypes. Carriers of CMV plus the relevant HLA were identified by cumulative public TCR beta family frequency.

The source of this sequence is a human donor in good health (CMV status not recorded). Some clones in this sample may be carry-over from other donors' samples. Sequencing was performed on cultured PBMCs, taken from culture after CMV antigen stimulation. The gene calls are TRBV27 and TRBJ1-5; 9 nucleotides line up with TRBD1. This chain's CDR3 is CASSLKGQGEPQHF. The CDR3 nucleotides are TGTGCCAGCAGTTTAAAGGGACAGGGTGAGCCCCAGCATTTT.